This T cell receptor beta chain was documented in a study of blood T cells in healthy people across ages. On the study more broadly: About one barcoded beta molecule was captured per two T cells (by template switching). Broader study findings: A conclusive naive versus antigen-experienced comparison was prevented by the unsorted PBMCs.

It was with a sample-barcoded 5' primer and a J-beta primer mix that a second PCR of roughly 7 to 11 cycles was run. TCRdb reprocessed the 5' RACE reads with MiXCR, giving one entry per CDR3 protein. The sample shows around 1,900,000 distinct CDR3 sequences, roughly 43% of them seen only once. The CDR3 consists of 15 residues. Trimming removed 3 bases from V and 13 bases from J; junction bases left unmatched: 10. Germline values: CDR1 LGHNA, CDR2 YSLEER. In regard to this clonotype: Its cognate antigen is unknown.

The authors isolated at least 7 million PBMCs per sample. This receptor was taken from a human donor in good health. The chain employs TRBV4-3 and TRBJ2-1, with TRBD2 matching over 12 bases. Input material: blood. CDR3 region: CASSHGLAGQETQFF. The CDR3 coding sequence is TGCGCCAGCAGCCATGGACTAGCGGGGCAAGAGACCCAGTTCTTC.